Listed here are 4 T cell receptor beta chains from one sample, sequenced in a study of Graves' ophthalmopathy and Graves' hyperthyroidism. Using RNA transcripts, the TCR beta CDR3 regions were amplified. The library came from an HTBI-primed first-round RT-PCR and a second-round multiplex PCR. Via MiXCR, TCRdb re-called the multiplex PCR reads, giving one row per CDR3 protein. The sample records about 370,000 distinct CDR3 sequences, about a sixth being singletons. The sequencing sample was made of peripheral blood. These receptors all stem from a woman aged 18-29 years with Graves' ophthalmopathy.

This clonotype was counted ten times or more. The gene calls are TRBV7-2 and TRBJ1-5; D unresolved. Trimming removed 4 bases from V and 5 bases from J, with 9 bases in between. The CDR3 totals 13 residues. The germline V gene encodes CDR1 SGHTA and CDR2 FQGNSA. Here the CDR3 reads CASSSGPYQPQHF. The CDR3 region has the DNA TGTGCCAGCAGCTCCGGGCCCTATCAGCCCCAGCATTTT.

In its sample, this clonotype was seen many times. One end of the junction is discordant with germline, which a read error may explain. The genes are TRBV5-1 and TRBJ1-1; D gene unclear. CDR3 length: 13 residues. Germline lookup yields CDR1 SGHRS and CDR2 YFSETQ. The CDR3 region is CASSLHSNTEAFF. DNA of the CDR3: TGTGCCAGCAGCCTTCACAGTAACACTGAAGCTTTCTTT.

The sample holds many counts of this clonotype. This sequence joins TRBV6-9 and TRBJ2-4, with 8 nucleotides matching TRBD2. The ends lost 2 bases at V and 15 bases at J; junction bases unmatched: 9. CDR3 length equals 13 residues. Germline-derived CDR1 and CDR2 are MNHGY and SVAAGI. As DNA, the CDR3 is TGTGCCAGCAGTTATGCCGGACTAGCTCATTGGTACTTC. This sequence encodes CASSYAGLAHWYF.

This clonotype has at least ten counts. The gene calls are TRBV28 and TRBJ1-3, with D unresolved. This CDR3 comprises 13 residues. Looked up from germline, CDR1 is MDHEN and CDR2 is SYDVKM. V shed 7 bases and J shed 0 bases, with 7 bases lying between them. The CDR3 nucleotides read TGTGCCAGCATCAGGTTCTCTGGAAACACCATATATTTT. Protein product: CASIRFSGNTIYF.